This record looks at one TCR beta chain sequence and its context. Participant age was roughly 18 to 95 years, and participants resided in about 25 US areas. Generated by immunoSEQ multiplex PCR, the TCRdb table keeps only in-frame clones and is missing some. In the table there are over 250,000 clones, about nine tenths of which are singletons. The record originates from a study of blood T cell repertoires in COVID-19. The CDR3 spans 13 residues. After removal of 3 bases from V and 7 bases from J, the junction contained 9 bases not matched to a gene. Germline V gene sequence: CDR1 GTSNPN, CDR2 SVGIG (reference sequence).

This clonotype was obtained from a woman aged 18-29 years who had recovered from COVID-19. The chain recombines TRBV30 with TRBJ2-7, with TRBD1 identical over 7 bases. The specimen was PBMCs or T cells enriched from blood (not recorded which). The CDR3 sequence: CAWSLTGTGEQYF. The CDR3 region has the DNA TGTGCCTGGAGCCTGACAGGGACGGGGGAGCAGTACTTC.